This T cell receptor beta chain stems from a study of T cell responses to AZD1222 COVID-19 vaccine. Study results and limitations: Repertoire samples came only from after the peak T cell response. Donors in the cohort were predominantly white British and more often female, and clonal diversity was possibly underestimated.

It was second doses at about 4 or about 12 weeks that were pooled. Remarks on this clone: Its antigen is still unknown.

From germline, CDR1 is MNHEY and CDR2 SVGAGI. The length of the CDR3 is 14 residues. V was clipped by 5 bases and J by 2 bases; unmatched bases: 5. Only in-frame clones appear in the TCRdb table, and some are missing; sequencing was by immunoSEQ multiplex PCR. This sample has some 150,000 clones, with 70% to 90% found just once. V and J are TRBV6-5 and TRBJ1-1; TRBD1 aligns across 7 bases. This sequence originates from an adult who received the AZD1222 COVID-19 vaccine. The sequenced sample was peripheral blood, obtained 28 days after the second AZD1222 dose. For the CDR3, the DNA is TGTGCCAGCAGTCCAGGGGGGGTAAACACTGAAGCTTTCTTT. This gives the protein CASSPGGVNTEAFF.